This TCR beta chain is from a study of identical twins. A remark on this clonotype: Its target is not known.

V lost 3 bases, J lost 3 bases, and 12 bases lay in between. The CDR3 is made up of 14 amino acids. Germline V gene data show CDR1 as DFQATT and CDR2 as SNEGSKA (reference sequence). One entry per CDR3 protein, called by TCRdb with MiXCR from the 5' RACE reads. The profile shows around 1.7 million distinct CDR3 sequences, 32% of them singletons. Study findings and constraints: Insertions ran lower in abundant cord blood beta clonotypes, though not in memory repertoires.

Sample: cord blood. The chain combines TRBV20-1 with TRBJ1-5, with a tentative D call TRBD1 (5 bases). The TCR comes from a newborn girl in good health. CDR3 amino acids: CSARRGGLNQPQHF. DNA of the CDR3: TGCAGTGCTAGGCGGGGGGGACTCAATCAGCCCCAGCATTTT.